This T cell receptor beta chain comes out of a study of regulatory T cells in long-lasting Graves disease. Study-wide results and limits: Clonotypes that were public and shared totalled a few thousand in persistent patients versus 750 to 1,000 in new patients. There was favoring of TRBV28, TRBJ1-2 and TRBJ2-5 in persistent disease.

Turning to this clonotype: Its antigen is unidentified.

iRepertoire HTBI primers and Arm-PCR of CDR3 regions built TCR beta libraries. TCRdb independently ran MiXCR on the multiplex PCR reads; one entry per CDR3 protein. The sample shows about 460,000 distinct CDR3 sequences, around a fifth of them seen only once. This sample's time point: persistent/refractory GD, antithyroid drugs over 5 years with positive TRAb. Extracted RNA from PBMCs served as the source of the TCR library. Clinicians diagnosed Graves' disease using American Thyroid Association guidelines. Germline CDR1 and CDR2: SNHLY and FYNNEI. The CDR3 is 14 amino acids. The ends were cut back, 5 bases at V and 6 bases at J, with 14 bases in the middle.

This material consisted of peripheral blood mononuclear cells (PBMCs), taken when the disease was refractory, from a patient treated with antithyroid drugs. The source is a female donor with Graves disease. The V and J genes are TRBV2 and TRBJ2-1; a possible D gene is TRBD2 (6 bases). Here the CDR3 DNA reads TGTGCCAGCAGTCCCGGGACCGGGGGCAATGAGCAGTTCTTC. It encodes CASSPGTGGNEQFF.